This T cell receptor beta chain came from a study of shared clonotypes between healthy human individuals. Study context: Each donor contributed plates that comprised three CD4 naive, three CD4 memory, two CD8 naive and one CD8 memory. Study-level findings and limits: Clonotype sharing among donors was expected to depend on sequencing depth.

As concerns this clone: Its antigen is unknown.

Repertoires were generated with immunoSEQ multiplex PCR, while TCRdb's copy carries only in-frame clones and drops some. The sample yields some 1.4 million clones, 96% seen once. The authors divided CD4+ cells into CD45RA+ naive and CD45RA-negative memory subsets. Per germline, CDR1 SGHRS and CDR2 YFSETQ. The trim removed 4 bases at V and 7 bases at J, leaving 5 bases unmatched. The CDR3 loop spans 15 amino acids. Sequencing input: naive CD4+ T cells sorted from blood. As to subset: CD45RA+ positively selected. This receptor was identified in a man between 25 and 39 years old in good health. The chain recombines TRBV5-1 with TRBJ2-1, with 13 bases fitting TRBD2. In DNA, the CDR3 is TGCGCCAGCAGCATGGGACTAGCGGGACTTAATGAGCAGTTCTTC. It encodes CASSMGLAGLNEQFF.